Detailed here is one T cell receptor (beta chain). This sample stems from a study of T-cell memory formation after mild COVID-19. MiXCR was run by TCRdb on the 5' RACE reads, yielding one entry per CDR3 protein. The sample lists approximately 400,000 distinct CDR3 sequences, approximately 24% seen once, with roughly 9.7% in the top ten. V trimming: 0 bases; J trimming: 1 base; junction bases outside the gene matches: 1. Germline CDR1 is LNHNV and CDR2 is YYDKDF (reference sequence). This CDR3 is built from 16 residues. The chain recombines TRBV15 with TRBJ1-1; 11 bases line up with TRBD1. This sequence originates from an adult woman who had mild COVID-19 (a few samples of this study predate the infection). Cell type and time point are not known. Sequences were obtained from PBMCs or a T cell subset sorted from them (not recorded which). The DNA for the CDR3 is TGTGCCACCAGCAGAGAAGGGACAGGGGGGAACACTGAAGCTTTCTTT. It specifies CATSREGTGGNTEAFF.